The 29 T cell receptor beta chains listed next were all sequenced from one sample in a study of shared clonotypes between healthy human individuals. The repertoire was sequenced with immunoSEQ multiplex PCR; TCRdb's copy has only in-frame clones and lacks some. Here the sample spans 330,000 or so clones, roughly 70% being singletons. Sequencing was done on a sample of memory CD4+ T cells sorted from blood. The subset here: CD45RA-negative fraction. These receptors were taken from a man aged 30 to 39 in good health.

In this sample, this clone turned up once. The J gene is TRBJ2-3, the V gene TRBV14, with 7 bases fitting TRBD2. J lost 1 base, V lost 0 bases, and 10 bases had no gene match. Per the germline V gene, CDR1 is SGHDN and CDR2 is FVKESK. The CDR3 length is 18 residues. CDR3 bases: TGTGCCAGCAGCCAAGATTACCGCGGGAGAGCCCGCACAGATACGCAGTATTTT. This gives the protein CASSQDYRGRARTDTQYF.

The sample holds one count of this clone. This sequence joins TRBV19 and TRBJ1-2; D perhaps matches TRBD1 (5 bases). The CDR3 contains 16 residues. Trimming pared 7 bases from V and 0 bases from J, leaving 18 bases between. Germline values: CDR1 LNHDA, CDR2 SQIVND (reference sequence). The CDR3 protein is CASIGRNRRANYGYTF. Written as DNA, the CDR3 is TGTGCCAGTATAGGAAGGAACAGGAGAGCTAACTATGGCTACACCTTC.

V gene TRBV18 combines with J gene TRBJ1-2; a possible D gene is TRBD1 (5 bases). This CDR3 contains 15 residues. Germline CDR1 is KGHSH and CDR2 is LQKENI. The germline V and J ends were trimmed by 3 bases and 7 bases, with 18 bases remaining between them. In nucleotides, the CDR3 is TGTGCCAGCTCACCGGGGGGGGTCACCACCTCTGGCTACACCTTC. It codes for CASSPGGVTTSGYTF.

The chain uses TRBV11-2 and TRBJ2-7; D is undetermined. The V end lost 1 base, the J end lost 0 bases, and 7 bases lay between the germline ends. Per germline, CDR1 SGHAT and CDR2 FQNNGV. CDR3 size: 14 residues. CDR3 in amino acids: CASSLGALSYEQYF. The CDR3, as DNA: TGTGCCAGCAGCTTAGGAGCTCTCTCCTACGAGCAGTACTTC.

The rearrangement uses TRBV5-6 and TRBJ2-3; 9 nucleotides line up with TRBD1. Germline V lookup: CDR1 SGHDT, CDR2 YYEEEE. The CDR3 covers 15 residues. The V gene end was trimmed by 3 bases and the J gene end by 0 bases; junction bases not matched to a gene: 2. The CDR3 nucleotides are TGTGCCAGCAGCTCGACAGGGGGGAGCACAGATACGCAGTATTTT. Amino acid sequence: CASSSTGGSTDTQYF.

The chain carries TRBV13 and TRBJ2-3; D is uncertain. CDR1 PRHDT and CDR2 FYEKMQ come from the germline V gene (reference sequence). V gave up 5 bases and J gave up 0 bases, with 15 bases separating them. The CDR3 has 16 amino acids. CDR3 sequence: CASSLRALTSTDTQYF. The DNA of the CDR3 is TGTGCCAGCAGCCTCCGGGCCCTAACGAGCACAGATACGCAGTATTTT.

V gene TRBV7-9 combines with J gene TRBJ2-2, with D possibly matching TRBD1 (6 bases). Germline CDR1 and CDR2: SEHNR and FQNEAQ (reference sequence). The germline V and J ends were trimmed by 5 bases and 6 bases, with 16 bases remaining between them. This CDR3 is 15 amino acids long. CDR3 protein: CASSPGTSVAGELFF. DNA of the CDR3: TGTGCCAGCAGCCCTGGGACATCCGTAGCCGGGGAGCTGTTTTTT.

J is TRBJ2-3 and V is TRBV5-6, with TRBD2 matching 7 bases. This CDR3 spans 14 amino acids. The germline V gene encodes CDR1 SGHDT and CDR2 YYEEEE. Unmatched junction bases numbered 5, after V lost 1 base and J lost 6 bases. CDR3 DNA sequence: TGTGCCAGCAGCTTGAGGGCGGGAGCCGATACGCAGTATTTT. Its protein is CASSLRAGADTQYF.

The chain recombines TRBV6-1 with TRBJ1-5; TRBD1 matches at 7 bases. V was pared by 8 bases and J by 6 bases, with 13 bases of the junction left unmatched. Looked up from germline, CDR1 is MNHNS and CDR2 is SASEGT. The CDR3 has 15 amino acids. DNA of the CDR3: TGTGCCAGCGAGGGGGCCTCCTGGGTCAGTCAGCCCCAGCATTTT. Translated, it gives CASEGASWVSQPQHF.

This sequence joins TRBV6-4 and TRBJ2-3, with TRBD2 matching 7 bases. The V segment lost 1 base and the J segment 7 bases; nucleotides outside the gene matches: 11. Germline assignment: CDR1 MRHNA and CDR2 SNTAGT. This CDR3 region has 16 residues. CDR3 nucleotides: TGTGCCAGCAGTGACTTCCTTCTGGACGGGAGGTATACGCAGTATTTT. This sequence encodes CASSDFLLDGRYTQYF.

The CDR3 protein is CASSTRTSGIYSYEQYF. Written as DNA, the CDR3 is TGTGCCAGCAGTACCCGGACTAGCGGGATCTACTCCTACGAGCAGTACTTC. This chain connects TRBV27 to TRBJ2-7; TRBD2 matches at 12 bases. Losses at the gene ends were 5 bases for V and 0 bases for J; bases not matched to a gene: 8. Germline CDR1 is MNHEY and CDR2 is SMNVEV (reference sequence). The length of the CDR3 is 17 residues.

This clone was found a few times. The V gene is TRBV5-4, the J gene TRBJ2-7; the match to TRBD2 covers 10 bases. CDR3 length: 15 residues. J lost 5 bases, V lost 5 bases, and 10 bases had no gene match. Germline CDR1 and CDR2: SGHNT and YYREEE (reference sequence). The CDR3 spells CASRDPSGSLDEQYF. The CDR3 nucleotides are TGTGCCAGCAGGGACCCTAGCGGGAGTCTCGACGAGCAGTACTTC.

CDR3 amino acids: CASSESRSTAGEQYF. CDR3 DNA sequence: TGTGCCAGCAGTGAGTCCAGGTCCACAGCGGGCGAGCAGTACTTC. V gene TRBV2 combines with J gene TRBJ2-7; perhaps TRBD2 as D (6 bases). Trimming pared 3 bases from V and 6 bases from J, leaving 18 bases between. This CDR3 is 15 amino acids long. Germline V lookup: CDR1 SNHLY, CDR2 FYNNEI.

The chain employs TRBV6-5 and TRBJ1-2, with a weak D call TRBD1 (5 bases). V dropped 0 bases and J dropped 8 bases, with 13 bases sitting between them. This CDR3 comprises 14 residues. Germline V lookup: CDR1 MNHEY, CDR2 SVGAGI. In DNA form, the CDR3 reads TGTGCCAGCAGTTACTCGATCGAAGGGGTCGGCTACACCTTC. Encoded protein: CASSYSIEGVGYTF.

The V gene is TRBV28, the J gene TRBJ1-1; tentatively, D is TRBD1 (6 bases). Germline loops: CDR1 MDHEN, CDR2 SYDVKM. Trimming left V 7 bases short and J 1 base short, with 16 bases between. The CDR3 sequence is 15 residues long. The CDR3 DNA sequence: TGTGCCAGCATCGAAATCGGCAGGGGGAACACTGAAGCTTTCTTT. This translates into CASIEIGRGNTEAFF.

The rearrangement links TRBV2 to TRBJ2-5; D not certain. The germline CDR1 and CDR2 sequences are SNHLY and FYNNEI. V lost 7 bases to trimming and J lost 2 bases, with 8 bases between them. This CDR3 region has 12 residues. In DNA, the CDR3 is TGTGCCAGCACAGGAGATCAAGAGACCCAGTACTTC. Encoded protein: CASTGDQETQYF.

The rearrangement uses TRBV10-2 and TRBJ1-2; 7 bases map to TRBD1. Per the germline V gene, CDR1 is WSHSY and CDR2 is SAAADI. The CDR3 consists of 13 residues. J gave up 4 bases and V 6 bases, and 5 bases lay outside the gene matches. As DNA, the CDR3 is TGCGCCAGCAGACCGGGACAGTCCTATGGCTACACCTTC. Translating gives CASRPGQSYGYTF.

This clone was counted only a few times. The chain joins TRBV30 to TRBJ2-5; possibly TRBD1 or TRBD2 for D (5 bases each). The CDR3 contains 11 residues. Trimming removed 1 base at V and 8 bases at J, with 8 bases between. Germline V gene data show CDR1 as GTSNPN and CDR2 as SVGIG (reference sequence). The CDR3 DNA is TGTGCCTGGAGTGCCGGGGCAACCCAGTACTTC. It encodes CAWSAGATQYF. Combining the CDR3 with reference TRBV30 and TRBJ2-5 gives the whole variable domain SQTIHQWPATLVQPVGSPLSLECTVEGTSNPNLYWYRQAAGRGLQLLFYSVGIGQISSEVPQNLSASRPQDRQFILSSKKLLLSDSGFYLCAWSAGATQYFGPGTRLLVL.

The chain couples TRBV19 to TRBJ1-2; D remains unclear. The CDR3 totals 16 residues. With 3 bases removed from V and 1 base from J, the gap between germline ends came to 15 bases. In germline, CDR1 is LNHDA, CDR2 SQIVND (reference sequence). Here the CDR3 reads CASSIGLDPLNYGYTF. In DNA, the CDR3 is TGTGCCAGTAGTATTGGGTTAGACCCTCTTAACTATGGCTACACCTTC.

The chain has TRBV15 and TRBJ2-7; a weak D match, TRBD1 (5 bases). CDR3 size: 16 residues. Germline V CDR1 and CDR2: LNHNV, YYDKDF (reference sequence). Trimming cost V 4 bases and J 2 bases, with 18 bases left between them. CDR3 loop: CATSKTVSKDPYEQYF. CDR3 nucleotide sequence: TGTGCCACCAGCAAGACAGTCTCAAAAGATCCCTACGAGCAGTACTTC.

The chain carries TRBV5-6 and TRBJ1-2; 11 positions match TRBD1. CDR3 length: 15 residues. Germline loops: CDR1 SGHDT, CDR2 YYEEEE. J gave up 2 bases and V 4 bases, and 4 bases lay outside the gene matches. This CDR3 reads CASSRRTGGNYGYTF. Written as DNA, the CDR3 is TGTGCCAGCAGCCGTAGGACAGGGGGCAACTATGGCTACACCTTC.

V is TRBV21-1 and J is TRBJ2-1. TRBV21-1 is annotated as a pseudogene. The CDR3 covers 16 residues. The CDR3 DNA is TGTGCCAGCAGCAAAGGGGTCTATGGTACCCACAATGAGCAGTTCTTC. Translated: CASSKGVYGTHNEQFF.

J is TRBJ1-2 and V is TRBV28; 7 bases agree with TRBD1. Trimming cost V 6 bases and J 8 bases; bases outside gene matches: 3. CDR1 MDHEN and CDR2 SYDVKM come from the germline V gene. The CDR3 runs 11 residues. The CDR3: CASSQGDGYTF. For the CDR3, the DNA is TGTGCCAGCAGCCAGGGGGACGGCTACACCTTC.

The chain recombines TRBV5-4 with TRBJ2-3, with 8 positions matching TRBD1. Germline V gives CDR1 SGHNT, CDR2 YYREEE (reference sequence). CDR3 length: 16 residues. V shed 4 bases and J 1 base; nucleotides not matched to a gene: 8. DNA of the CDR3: TGTGCCAGCAGCATCATGACAGGGGCGGGCACAGATACGCAGTATTTT. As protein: CASSIMTGAGTDTQYF.

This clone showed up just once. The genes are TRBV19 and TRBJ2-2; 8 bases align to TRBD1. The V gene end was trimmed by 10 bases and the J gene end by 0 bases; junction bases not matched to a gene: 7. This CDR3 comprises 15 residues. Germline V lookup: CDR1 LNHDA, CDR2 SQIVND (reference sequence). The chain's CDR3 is CATLPGQANTGELFF. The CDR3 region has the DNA TGTGCCACCCTCCCGGGACAGGCGAACACCGGGGAGCTGTTTTTT.

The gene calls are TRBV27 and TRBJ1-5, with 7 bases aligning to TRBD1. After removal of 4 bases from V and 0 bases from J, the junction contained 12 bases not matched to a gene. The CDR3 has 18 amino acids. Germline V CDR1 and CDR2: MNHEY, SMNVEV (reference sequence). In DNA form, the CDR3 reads TGTGCCAGCAGTTATTCCCCAGGGGGGGCCTATAGCAATCAGCCCCAGCATTTT. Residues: CASSYSPGGAYSNQPQHF.

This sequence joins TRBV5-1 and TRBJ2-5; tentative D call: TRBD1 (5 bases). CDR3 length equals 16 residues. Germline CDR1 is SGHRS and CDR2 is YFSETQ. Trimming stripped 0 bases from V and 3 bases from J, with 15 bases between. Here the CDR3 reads CASSLGQGYSEETQYF. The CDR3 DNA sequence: TGCGCCAGCAGCTTGGGCCAGGGCTACTCCGAAGAGACCCAGTACTTC.

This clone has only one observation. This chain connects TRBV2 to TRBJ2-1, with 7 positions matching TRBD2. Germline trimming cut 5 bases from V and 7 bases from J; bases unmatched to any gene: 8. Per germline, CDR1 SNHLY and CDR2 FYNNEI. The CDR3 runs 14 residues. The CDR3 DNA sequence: TGTGCCAGCAGTTCCTTCCGGGGAGGGAATGAGCAGTTCTTC. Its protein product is CASSSFRGGNEQFF. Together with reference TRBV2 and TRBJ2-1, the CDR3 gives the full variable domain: EPEVTQTPSHQVTQMGQEVILRCVPISNHLYFYWYRQILGQKVEFLVSFYNNEISEKSEIFDDQFSVERPDGSNFTLKIRSTKLEDSAMYFCASSSFRGGNEQFFGPGTRLTVL.

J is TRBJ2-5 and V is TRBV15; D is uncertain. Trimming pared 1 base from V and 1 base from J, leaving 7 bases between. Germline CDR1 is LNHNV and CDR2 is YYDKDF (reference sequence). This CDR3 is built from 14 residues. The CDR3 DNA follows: TGTGCCACCAGCAGAGCAGAAATCCAAGAGACCCAGTACTTC. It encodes CATSRAEIQETQYF.